These 24 T cell receptor beta chains originate from one sample sequenced in a study of blood T cell repertoires in COVID-19. The repertoire was sequenced with immunoSEQ multiplex PCR; TCRdb's copy has only in-frame clones and lacks some. Of under 150,000 clones in the sample, 84% were seen once. What was sequenced was peripheral blood. Every receptor here comes from a woman older than 75 in a cohort sampled during active or convalescent COVID-19.

The chain links TRBV5-1 to TRBJ2-7, with TRBD1 matching over 8 bases. The CDR3 consists of 15 residues. Per germline, CDR1 SGHRS and CDR2 YFSETQ. Trimming at V came to 4 bases and at J to 0 bases, leaving 6 bases not matched to a gene. DNA of the CDR3: TGCGCCAGCAGCCGTGGACAGGGCCCCTCCTACGAGCAGTACTTC. This sequence encodes CASSRGQGPSYEQYF.

This chain links TRBV6-1 with TRBJ1-1, with a possible D match to TRBD1 (6 bases). Trimming took 3 bases from V and 3 from J, leaving 11 bases between them. Germline lookup yields CDR1 MNHNS and CDR2 SASEGT. The CDR3 loop spans 14 amino acids. CDR3 loop: CASSDRTAHTEAFF. CDR3 DNA sequence: TGTGCCAGCAGTGACCGGACAGCTCACACTGAAGCTTTCTTT.

The chain employs TRBV27 and TRBJ2-7; 8 bases map to TRBD1. V trimming: 7 bases; J trimming: 3 bases; junction bases outside the gene matches: 5. Germline V gene sequence: CDR1 MNHEY, CDR2 SMNVEV (reference sequence). This CDR3 comprises 13 residues. CDR3 loop: CASKYTGGYEQYF. CDR3 nucleotide sequence: TGTGCCAGCAAATATACAGGGGGCTACGAGCAGTACTTC.

The rearrangement joins TRBV6-1 to TRBJ1-2; 7 bases are shared with TRBD1. V gave up 1 base and J gave up 10 bases; unmatched junction bases: 9. Germline V lookup: CDR1 MNHNS, CDR2 SASEGT. This CDR3 has 14 residues. The CDR3 DNA follows: TGTGCCAGCAGTGAAGTAACAGGGGAAACTGACTACACCTTC. This codes for CASSEVTGETDYTF.

This clone was picked up one time. CDR3 DNA sequence: TGTGCCAGCAGTCGAGCAGGTGGTAACACTGAAGCTTTCTTT. Its translation: CASSRAGGNTEAFF. The chain employs TRBV28 and TRBJ1-1; D ambiguous. This CDR3 spans 14 amino acids. Germline loops: CDR1 MDHEN, CDR2 SYDVKM. V lost 5 bases and J 2 bases, leaving 12 bases between the germline ends. Using reference TRBV28 and TRBJ1-1 for the parts outside the CDR3, the full variable domain is DVKVTQSSRYLVKRTGEKVFLECVQDMDHENMFWYRQDPGLGLRLIYFSYDVKMKEKGDIPEGYSVSREKKERFSLILESASTNQTSMYLCASSRAGGNTEAFFGQGTRLTVV.

J is TRBJ2-7 and V is TRBV3-1 (or the pseudogene TRBV3-2); no clear D gene. Germline V CDR1 and CDR2: LGHDT, YNNKEL (reference sequence). The CDR3 sequence is 14 residues long. The V gene lost 1 base and the J gene lost 0 bases, with 7 bases spanning the gap. This chain's CDR3 is CASSQVVSSYEQYF. The CDR3 nucleotides read TGTGCCAGCAGCCAAGTTGTCAGCTCCTACGAGCAGTACTTC.

The genes are TRBV30 and TRBJ1-2; D is unclear. The CDR3 runs to 13 residues. Germline lookup yields CDR1 GTSNPN and CDR2 SVGIG (reference sequence). V was cut by 2 bases and J by 5 bases, with 12 bases left in between. CDR3 sequence: CAWSSAGSYGYTF. Written as DNA, the CDR3 is TGTGCCTGGAGTTCTGCGGGATCTTATGGCTACACCTTC.

This clone has a handful of counts. The chain is built from TRBV6-6 and TRBJ2-3; D unresolved. Germline values: CDR1 MNHNY, CDR2 SVGAGI (reference sequence). The CDR3 consists of 11 residues. V was trimmed by 5 bases and J by 6 bases, leaving 6 bases between them. CDR3 DNA: TGTGCCAGCAGTGAGCTGGATACGCAGTATTTT. Encoded protein: CASSELDTQYF.

This rearrangement joins TRBV10-3 to TRBJ2-3, with a possible D match to TRBD1 (6 bases). Trimming left V 4 bases short and J 7 bases short, with 21 bases between. CDR3 size: 16 residues. Looked up from germline, CDR1 is ENHRY and CDR2 is SYGVKD. CDR3 DNA: TGTGCCATCAGTGCTAAGGGACAAACCCAGGCGCATACGCAGTATTTT. Amino acids: CAISAKGQTQAHTQYF.

The chain links TRBV3-1 (or the pseudogene TRBV3-2) to TRBJ2-7, with unresolved D. The CDR3 runs 12 residues. The ends were cut back, 6 bases at V and 6 bases at J, with 12 bases in the middle. CDR1 is LGHDT, CDR2 YNNKEL, per germline (reference sequence). DNA for the CDR3: TGTGCCAGCAGTCCCCCAACCGGCGAGCAGTACGTC. As protein: CASSPPTGEQYV.

The chain uses TRBV7-8 and TRBJ2-3, with TRBD1 as a possible D gene (6 bases). Germline V lookup: CDR1 SGHVS, CDR2 FQNEAQ. The CDR3 loop spans 19 amino acids. Trimming took 2 bases from V and 0 from J, leaving 21 bases between them. CDR3 region: CASSLLGAQGHSSTDTQYF. CDR3 nucleotides: TGTGCCAGCAGCTTACTAGGGGCCCAGGGACATAGTAGCACAGATACGCAGTATTTT.

This clone appeared a single time. This chain connects TRBV6-2 or TRBV6-3 to TRBJ2-3, with 10 bases fitting TRBD1. V shed 5 bases and J 6 bases; nucleotides not matched to a gene: 8. Per germline, CDR1 MNHEY and CDR2 SVGEGT. The CDR3 has 15 residues. CDR3 nucleotide sequence: TGTGCCAGCAGTCCATCCGGGACAGGGGACGATACGCAGTATTTT. Translation gives CASSPSGTGDDTQYF.

This chain connects TRBV5-4 to TRBJ1-2, with D unclear. Germline CDR1 is SGHNT and CDR2 is YYREEE (reference sequence). The CDR3 loop spans 14 amino acids. The V and J ends lost 2 bases and 5 bases respectively, with 13 bases between them. CDR3 loop: CASSFSAGSYGYTF. CDR3 DNA sequence: TGTGCCAGCAGCTTTAGTGCAGGATCGTATGGCTACACCTTC.

The V gene is TRBV6-4, the J gene TRBJ1-2; no definite D call. V was cut by 8 bases and J by 8 bases, with 9 bases left in between. Germline CDR1 is MRHNA and CDR2 is SNTAGT. This CDR3 has 10 residues. This CDR3 reads CASHPGGYTF. In DNA form, the CDR3 reads TGTGCCAGCCACCCCGGGGGCTACACCTTC.

The chain is built from TRBV19 and TRBJ1-1; D gene uncertain. CDR1 is LNHDA and CDR2 is SQIVND in the germline V gene (reference sequence). The CDR3 length is 16 residues. Trimming left V 10 bases short and J 1 base short, with 22 bases between. CDR3 amino acids: CATAGLGSPGNTEAFF. CDR3 DNA sequence: TGTGCCACCGCTGGCCTGGGTTCGCCAGGGAACACTGAAGCTTTCTTT.

CDR3: CASSLTIRETQYF. CDR3 nucleotides: TGTGCCAGCAGCTTAACGATCAGGGAGACCCAGTACTTC. The rearrangement joins TRBV7-3 to TRBJ2-5; D is ambiguous. The germline V gene has CDR1 SGHTA and CDR2 FQGTGA. CDR3 length equals 13 residues. V was trimmed by 0 bases and J by 5 bases, leaving 7 bases between them.

This chain uses TRBV20-1 with TRBJ1-4; perhaps TRBD1 as D (5 bases). V was pared by 3 bases and J by 8 bases, with 13 bases between. This CDR3 spans 13 amino acids. The V gene's germline CDR1 is DFQATT and CDR2 SNEGSKA (reference sequence). The CDR3 region is CSASQGGEEKLFF. For the CDR3, the DNA is TGCAGTGCTAGTCAGGGTGGAGAGGAAAAACTGTTTTTT.

The chain couples TRBV21-1 to TRBJ1-2; no check of the table's D call, TRBD1, against the DNA was made. TRBV21-1 is marked as a pseudogene. CDR3 length: 13 amino acids. CDR3 DNA: TGTGCCAGCCCGACAGAGACTAACTATGGCTACACCTTC. Its translation: CASPTETNYGYTF.

The chain has TRBV5-6 and TRBJ2-6, with a tentative D call TRBD1 (5 bases). Trimming took off 4 bases at V and 4 bases at J, with 21 bases between the two ends. Germline assignment: CDR1 SGHDT and CDR2 YYEEEE. The CDR3 runs to 18 residues. The CDR3 region is CASSLGGAVSVGANVLTF. The DNA for the CDR3 is TGTGCCAGCAGCCTGGGTGGGGCAGTTAGTGTAGGGGCCAACGTCCTGACTTTC.

This rearrangement joins TRBV10-3 to TRBJ1-1; D may be TRBD1 (5 bases). The CDR3 totals 13 residues. Germline V gives CDR1 ENHRY, CDR2 SYGVKD. V lost 6 bases and J 0 bases, leaving 8 bases between the germline ends. CDR3 protein: CAIRTDLNTEAFF. Here the CDR3 DNA reads TGTGCCATCAGGACAGATCTGAACACTGAAGCTTTCTTT.

The chain joins TRBV5-1 to TRBJ2-7; tentatively, D is TRBD2 (5 bases). The germline V and J ends were trimmed by 0 bases and 3 bases, with 16 bases remaining between them. Germline assignment: CDR1 SGHRS and CDR2 YFSETQ. The CDR3 extends over 16 amino acids. The CDR3 loop is CASSLEPGRGLYEQYF. The DNA of the CDR3 is TGCGCCAGCAGCTTGGAACCTGGGCGAGGACTCTACGAGCAGTACTTC.

The chain links TRBV19 to TRBJ2-3, with a weak D call TRBD2 (6 bases). CDR1 is LNHDA, CDR2 SQIVND, per germline (reference sequence). The CDR3 sequence is 15 residues long. The V gene lost 7 bases and the J gene lost 7 bases, with 21 bases spanning the gap. CDR3 bases: TGTGCCAGTAAGATGAGGCCAGGCGGGGTAAATACGCAGTATTTT. This codes for CASKMRPGGVNTQYF.

This clone was counted ten times or more. This chain connects TRBV4-2 to TRBJ1-2; D might be TRBD1 (6 bases). The V end was cut by 0 bases, the J end by 4 bases, with 18 bases between. This CDR3 region has 17 residues. Per germline, CDR1 LGHNA and CDR2 YNFKEQ. CDR3 region: CASSQDLGTRGGYGYTF. The CDR3 DNA follows: TGTGCCAGCAGCCAAGATCTCGGGACACGAGGCGGCTATGGCTACACCTTC.

This clone has just a few counts. J is TRBJ2-1 and V is TRBV27; D uncertain. There are 13 residues in the CDR3. The V end was cut by 10 bases, the J end by 0 bases, with 10 bases between. Per the germline V gene, CDR1 is MNHEY and CDR2 is SMNVEV (reference sequence). The CDR3 loop is CATGRSSYNEQFF. Here the CDR3 DNA reads TGTGCCACCGGAAGGAGCTCCTACAATGAGCAGTTCTTC.